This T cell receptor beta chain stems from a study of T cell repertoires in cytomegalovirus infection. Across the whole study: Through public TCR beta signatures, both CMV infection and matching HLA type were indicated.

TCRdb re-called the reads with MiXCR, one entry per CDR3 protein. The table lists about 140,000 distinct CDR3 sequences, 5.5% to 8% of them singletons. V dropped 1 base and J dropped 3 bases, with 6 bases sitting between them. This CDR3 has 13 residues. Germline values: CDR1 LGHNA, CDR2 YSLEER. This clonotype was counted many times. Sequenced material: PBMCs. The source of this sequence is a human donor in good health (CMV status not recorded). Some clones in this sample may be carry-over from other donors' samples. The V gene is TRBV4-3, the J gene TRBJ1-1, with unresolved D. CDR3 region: CASSQGGHTEAFF. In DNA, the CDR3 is TGCGCCAGCAGCCAAGGCGGTCACACTGAAGCTTTCTTT.